This entry lists 20 T cell receptor beta chains sequenced from one sample in a study of blood T cell repertoires in COVID-19. Repertoires were generated with immunoSEQ multiplex PCR, while TCRdb's copy carries only in-frame clones and drops some. The table shows fewer than 400,000 clones, with 92% occurring only once. The sequenced sample consisted of PBMCs or T cells enriched from blood (not recorded which). These TCRs come from a woman younger than 45 who had recovered from COVID-19.

V and J are TRBV24-1 and TRBJ2-1; D uncertain. Germline V gene sequence: CDR1 KGHDR, CDR2 SFDVKD. V was pared by 0 bases and J by 0 bases, with 8 bases between. CDR3 size: 16 residues. CDR3 DNA sequence: TGTGCCACCAGTGATTTGAGGAGTCCCTCCTACAATGAGCAGTTCTTC. Amino acid sequence: CATSDLRSPSYNEQFF.

The chain's CDR3 is CASSQDPAAYEAFF. In DNA, the CDR3 is TGTGCCAGCAGCCAAGATCCGGCGGCGTACGAAGCTTTCTTT. The chain employs TRBV4-2 and TRBJ1-1; D is unclear. CDR3 length equals 14 residues. Germline V gives CDR1 LGHNA, CDR2 YNFKEQ. V lost 0 bases to trimming and J lost 8 bases, with 13 bases between them.

This chain joins TRBV14 and TRBJ1-2; D is possibly TRBD1 (6 bases). Trimming cost V 3 bases and J 6 bases, with 14 bases left between them. Germline V gene data show CDR1 as SGHDN and CDR2 as FVKESK. This CDR3 has 14 residues. This CDR3 is CASSQAGQNHGYTF. The CDR3 nucleotides are TGTGCCAGCAGCCAGGCAGGACAGAACCATGGCTACACCTTC.

The J gene is TRBJ2-1, the V gene TRBV19, with a possible D match to TRBD2 (5 bases). Germline CDR1 is LNHDA and CDR2 is SQIVND (reference sequence). V was trimmed by 5 bases and J by 15 bases, leaving 14 bases between them. This CDR3 region has 11 residues. The CDR3 nucleotides read TGTGCCAGTAGTCTAGCCCTAGACTGGTTCTTC. It specifies CASSLALDWFF.

The rearrangement uses TRBV9 and TRBJ2-1; TRBD2 aligns across 7 bases. The germline gives CDR1 SGDLS, CDR2 YYNGEE. The junction had 7 bases not matched to a gene; V was cut back by 0 bases and J by 4 bases. The CDR3 has 16 amino acids. Here the CDR3 DNA reads TGTGCCAGCAGCGTAGGGGGAGGGAATATATACAATGAGCAGTTCTTC. It yields the protein CASSVGGGNIYNEQFF.

The rearrangement links TRBV4-1 to TRBJ1-3, with 9 bases aligning to TRBD1. The CDR3 runs to 16 residues. Germline V gene lookup returns CDR1 MGHRA and CDR2 YSYEKL. V gave up 4 bases and J gave up 2 bases; unmatched junction bases: 6. CDR3: CASSLRTGDAGNTIYF. The CDR3 DNA reads TGCGCCAGCAGCCTACGGACAGGGGATGCTGGAAACACCATATATTTT.

This chain uses TRBV7-9 with TRBJ2-3; 10 nucleotides agree with TRBD2. The V gene's germline CDR1 is SEHNR and CDR2 FQNEAQ (reference sequence). With V trimmed by 5 bases and J by 2 bases, 4 bases remained unmatched. The CDR3 is made up of 15 amino acids. The CDR3 bases are TGTGCCAGCAGCGCCGGACTAGCGGCCACAGATACGCAGTATTTT. This codes for CASSAGLAATDTQYF.

This chain uses TRBV28 with TRBJ1-6, with D maybe TRBD1 (5 bases). Per germline, CDR1 MDHEN and CDR2 SYDVKM. Trimming cost V 7 bases and J 9 bases, with 13 bases left between them. CDR3 length equals 13 residues. The CDR3 coding sequence is TGTGCCAGCACCCAACAGGCCGGTTCACCCCTCCACTTT. This codes for CASTQQAGSPLHF.

V gene TRBV5-1 combines with J gene TRBJ1-2, with D uncertain. This CDR3 is built from 14 residues. Germline CDR1 SGHRS, CDR2 YFSETQ. Trimming pared 3 bases from V and 0 bases from J, leaving 9 bases between. For the CDR3, the DNA is TGCGCCAGCAGCTCGAATGGAGCTAACTATGGCTACACCTTC. The encoded protein is CASSSNGANYGYTF.

The chain carries TRBV18 and TRBJ2-1; 8 bases fit TRBD2. The CDR3 has 15 amino acids. In germline, CDR1 is KGHSH, CDR2 LQKENI. Trimming took 3 bases from V and 10 from J; bases not matched to a gene: 11. CDR3 sequence: CASSPGAGARDEQFF. The CDR3 DNA sequence: TGTGCCAGCTCACCCGGAGCGGGAGCCCGGGACGAGCAGTTCTTC.

The chain joins TRBV11-1 to TRBJ2-7; D is unresolved. Germline-derived CDR1 and CDR2 are SGHAT and FQDESV (reference sequence). The CDR3 sequence is 12 residues long. V was cut by 4 bases and J by 6 bases, with 10 bases left in between. CDR3 protein: CASSYRRIEQYF. Written as DNA, the CDR3 is TGTGCCAGCAGCTACAGACGGATCGAGCAGTACTTC.

The chain carries TRBV28 and TRBJ1-3, with 8 bases fitting TRBD1. The CDR3 covers 15 residues. Per germline, CDR1 MDHEN and CDR2 SYDVKM. The V gene end was trimmed by 2 bases and the J gene end by 4 bases; junction bases not matched to a gene: 4. The CDR3 DNA is TGTGCCAGCAGTTTAGGGACAGGCGGCGGAAACACCATATATTTT. It codes for CASSLGTGGGNTIYF.

V usage is TRBV11-2 and J usage is TRBJ2-3; a possible D gene is TRBD1 (5 bases). The CDR3 runs 16 residues. The germline CDR1 and CDR2 sequences are SGHAT and FQNNGV. The V end was cut by 6 bases, the J end by 2 bases, with 18 bases between. The DNA of the CDR3 is TGTGCCAGCAGTCCTACCAAAGGGGATGCCACAGATACGCAGTATTTT. Protein product: CASSPTKGDATDTQYF.

The J gene is TRBJ2-1, the V gene TRBV5-5; the match to TRBD2 covers 12 bases. V gave up 2 bases and J gave up 6 bases; unmatched junction bases: 6. The CDR3 runs to 16 residues. Germline lookup yields CDR1 SGHKS and CDR2 YYEKEE (reference sequence). This CDR3 is CASSLMTSGSRNEQFF. In DNA form, the CDR3 reads TGTGCCAGCAGCTTAATGACTAGCGGGAGTCGCAATGAGCAGTTCTTC.

The chain has TRBV19 and TRBJ2-2; TRBD2 matches 7 bases. V dropped 3 bases and J dropped 1; count of bases not matched to a gene: 2. The CDR3 is 15 residues long. Germline CDR1 is LNHDA and CDR2 is SQIVND (reference sequence). The CDR3 sequence: CASSIAGVNTGELFF. CDR3 nucleotides: TGTGCCAGTAGTATTGCGGGGGTGAACACCGGGGAGCTGTTTTTT.

The CDR3, as DNA: TGTGCCAGTAGTTTCGGGGGACTAGCGGGATCCTACGAGCAGTACTTC. Residues: CASSFGGLAGSYEQYF. The chain employs TRBV19 and TRBJ2-7; 13 bases align to TRBD2. J gave up 1 base and V 5 bases, and 5 bases lay outside the gene matches. Germline-derived CDR1 and CDR2 are LNHDA and SQIVND (reference sequence). The CDR3 is 16 amino acids.

The chain recombines TRBV5-4 with TRBJ2-7; D is ambiguous. This CDR3 has 12 residues. Between the trimmed V and J ends, which lost 2 bases and 7 bases, there was a span of 10 bases. Germline CDR1 reads SGHNT; CDR2 reads YYREEE (reference sequence). Here the CDR3 DNA reads TGTGCCAGCAGCTTTGGCCGCCATGAGCAGTACTTC. As protein: CASSFGRHEQYF.

The chain carries TRBV5-1 and TRBJ2-7; D not certain. Per germline, CDR1 SGHRS and CDR2 YFSETQ. Trimming removed 1 base at V and 1 base at J, with 12 bases between. CDR3 length: 15 amino acids. The CDR3 loop reads CASSLNGHGSYEQYF. The CDR3 DNA reads TGCGCCAGCAGCTTGAATGGGCACGGTTCCTACGAGCAGTACTTC.

The chain is built from TRBV5-6 and TRBJ2-6; D unresolved. CDR1 is SGHDT and CDR2 is YYEEEE in the germline V gene. This CDR3 spans 15 amino acids. V was pared by 1 base and J by 1 base, with 6 bases between. DNA of the CDR3: TGTGCCAGCAGCTTGTACATGTCTGGGGCCAACGTCCTGACTTTC. This gives the protein CASSLYMSGANVLTF.

The V call is TRBV2, the J call TRBJ1-1; D unclear. Germline V lookup: CDR1 SNHLY, CDR2 FYNNEI. The CDR3 covers 13 residues. The V end was cut by 3 bases, the J end by 1 base, with 6 bases between. CDR3 protein: CASSEYGNTEAFF. For the CDR3, the DNA is TGTGCCAGCAGTGAGTACGGGAACACTGAAGCTTTCTTT.